What follows are 22 T cell receptor beta chains derived from one specimen sequenced in a study of OX40 agonist ivuxolimab in advanced cancers. Profiling relied on immunoSEQ multiplex PCR, and the TCRdb table lists in-frame clones only, not all of them. The data hold some 30,000 clones, with over 85% observed a single time. Sequenced here: CD4+ or CD8+ T cells sorted from blood, sampled in a trial of the OX40 agonist ivuxolimab. The receptors originated from an adult with an advanced solid tumor such as melanoma, head and neck, liver or kidney cancer.

The V call is TRBV10-3, the J call TRBJ1-2; D is unresolved. The V gene lost 6 bases and the J gene lost 1 base, with 12 bases spanning the gap. Germline CDR1 and CDR2: ENHRY and SYGVKD. CDR3 length: 14 amino acids. The CDR3 sequence is CAISPGGNNYGYTF. The DNA for the CDR3 is TGTGCCATCAGCCCAGGCGGGAATAACTATGGCTACACCTTC.

The chain combines TRBV4-1 with TRBJ1-5, with D maybe TRBD1 (5 bases). The CDR3 length is 15 residues. The germline V gene encodes CDR1 MGHRA and CDR2 YSYEKL. The ends were cut back, 3 bases at V and 6 bases at J, with 15 bases in the middle. The CDR3 DNA reads TGCGCCAGCAGCCAGGCCTCAGGGTTAGCTCAGCCCCAGCATTTT. It specifies CASSQASGLAQPQHF.

For this clone: Because the CDR3's place on the DNA is in doubt, the DNA is left out and the CDR3 is given as listed by TCRdb. V gene TRBV5-5 combines with J gene TRBJ2-7; the table's TRBD2 call for D was not verified on the DNA. In germline, CDR1 is SGHKS, CDR2 YYEKEE (reference sequence). Inclusive of both ends, the CDR3 amounts to 15 amino acids. The CDR3: CASSFFGPGTYEQYF.

The V and J genes are TRBV11-2 and TRBJ1-4; perhaps TRBD1 as D (6 bases). The CDR3 has 16 residues. The V end was cut by 3 bases, the J end by 2 bases, with 13 bases between. Germline CDR1 and CDR2: SGHAT and FQNNGV. The CDR3 region has the DNA TGTGCCAGCAGCTTGGGGGCGCTTTCCACTAATGAAAAACTGTTTTTT. It encodes CASSLGALSTNEKLFF. Combining the CDR3 with reference TRBV11-2 and TRBJ1-4 gives the whole variable domain EAGVAQSPRYKIIEKRQSVAFWCNPISGHATLYWYQQILGQGPKLLIQFQNNGVVDDSQLPKDRFSAERLKGVDSTLKIQPAKLEDSAVYLCASSLGALSTNEKLFFGSGTQLSVL.

The rearrangement links TRBV21-1 to TRBJ1-5; TRBD1, the D gene given by the table, was not confirmed from the DNA. TRBV21-1 is deemed a pseudogene. The CDR3 totals 18 residues. CDR3 in amino acids: CASSKPPTTGGETQPQHF. The CDR3 nucleotides are TGTGCCAGCAGCAAACCCCCAACTACAGGGGGCGAAACCCAGCCCCAGCATTTT.

J is TRBJ1-1 and V is TRBV28; TRBD1 agrees at 7 bases. The V gene's germline CDR1 is MDHEN and CDR2 SYDVKM. The CDR3 spans 14 residues. V shed 2 bases, J shed 3 bases, and the junction held 3 bases outside the gene matches. The CDR3 protein is CASSLEGAYTEAFF. In DNA, the CDR3 is TGTGCCAGCAGTTTAGAGGGGGCTTACACTGAAGCTTTCTTT.

This chain links TRBV7-9 with TRBJ1-2; TRBD1 is a possible D gene (5 bases). Deletions cut 5 bases from V and 3 bases from J, with 10 bases between. The CDR3 has 13 residues. CDR1 and CDR2 from the germline V gene are SEHNR and FQNEAQ (reference sequence). The DNA of the CDR3 is TGTGCCAGCAGCGTTAAAGGGGACTATGGCTACACCTTC. Amino acids: CASSVKGDYGYTF.

This sequence joins TRBV19 and TRBJ2-1, with D perhaps TRBD1 (6 bases). V was pared by 7 bases and J by 5 bases, with 21 bases between. Germline CDR1 is LNHDA and CDR2 is SQIVND (reference sequence). The CDR3 totals 16 residues. CDR3 DNA sequence: TGTGCCAGTACCTCAAGGGGGACCCGACCGGACAATGAGCAGTTCTTC. Protein product: CASTSRGTRPDNEQFF.

V usage is TRBV19 and J usage is TRBJ2-3; 13 bases fit TRBD2. This CDR3 has 16 residues. With 5 bases clipped from V and 4 bases from J, the junction kept 6 bases outside the gene matches. Per germline, CDR1 LNHDA and CDR2 SQIVND (reference sequence). The CDR3 loop is CASSGGLAGPADTQYF. The DNA for the CDR3 is TGTGCCAGTAGTGGGGGACTAGCGGGACCCGCAGATACGCAGTATTTT.

The chain links TRBV10-3 to TRBJ2-7; tentative D call: TRBD1 (5 bases). V shed 10 bases and J shed 1 base, with 8 bases lying between them. Per germline, CDR1 ENHRY and CDR2 SYGVKD. The CDR3 is 11 residues long. The CDR3 bases are TGTGCCACCCGACAGTCCTACGAGCAGTACTTC. Translated: CATRQSYEQYF.

The V gene is TRBV28, the J gene TRBJ2-3, with a weak D call TRBD1 (5 bases). The CDR3 is 14 residues long. Trimming removed 1 base from V and 3 bases from J, with 8 bases in between. Germline CDR1 reads MDHEN; CDR2 reads SYDVKM. CDR3 sequence reads: CASSLYRGTDTQYF. In nucleotides, the CDR3 is TGTGCCAGCAGTTTATATAGGGGTACAGATACGCAGTATTTT.

J is TRBJ2-7 and V is TRBV2; 11 bases are shared with TRBD1. Germline V CDR1 and CDR2: SNHLY, FYNNEI. This CDR3 contains 14 residues. The V gene end was trimmed by 5 bases and the J gene end by 3 bases; junction bases not matched to a gene: 3. This CDR3 is CASSPGQGVYEQYF. DNA of the CDR3: TGTGCCAGCAGTCCGGGACAGGGGGTCTACGAGCAGTACTTC.

This clone was seen a few times. This chain connects TRBV29-1 to TRBJ1-1; D gene ambiguous. Germline values: CDR1 SQVTM, CDR2 ANQGSEA. V was cut by 6 bases and J by 4 bases, with 12 bases left in between. This CDR3 spans 12 amino acids. The CDR3: CSVDTASTEAFF. The CDR3, as DNA: TGCAGCGTCGATACAGCGTCCACTGAAGCTTTCTTT.

The V gene is TRBV29-1, the J gene TRBJ1-2; 10 nucleotides line up with TRBD1. CDR3 length: 12 residues. The J segment lost 10 bases and the V segment lost 5 bases, leaving 7 bases of the junction unmatched. Looked up from germline, CDR1 is SQVTM and CDR2 is ANQGSEA. The CDR3: CSVNTGTGDYTF. CDR3 nucleotide sequence: TGCAGCGTTAATACTGGGACAGGGGACTACACCTTC.

V gene TRBV5-6 combines with J gene TRBJ2-7; D tentatively reads TRBD1 or TRBD2 (7 bases each). The CDR3 extends over 16 amino acids. The germline CDR1 and CDR2 sequences are SGHDT and YYEEEE. Trimming removed 2 bases at V and 11 bases at J, with 26 bases between. The CDR3 sequence: CASSFLIRQRDSGEYF. Written as DNA, the CDR3 is TGTGCCAGCAGCTTTTTAATCCGCCAGCGGGACAGTGGGGAGTACTTC.

The rearrangement joins TRBV29-1 to TRBJ2-3, with TRBD2 matching 7 bases. This CDR3 spans 13 amino acids. The V segment lost 5 bases and the J segment 0 bases; nucleotides outside the gene matches: 2. The germline gives CDR1 SQVTM, CDR2 ANQGSEA. The CDR3 DNA is TGCAGCGTTCCTAGCGGAAGCACAGATACGCAGTATTTT. It codes for CSVPSGSTDTQYF.

The gene calls are TRBV9 and TRBJ2-2; 13 nucleotides agree with TRBD2. The CDR3 spans 15 residues. Germline values: CDR1 SGDLS, CDR2 YYNGEE. V was pared by 3 bases and J by 8 bases, with 4 bases of the junction left unmatched. The CDR3 region has the DNA TGTGCCAGCAGCGAGACTAGCGGGAGGACGGGGGAGCTGTTTTTT. Its translation is CASSETSGRTGELFF.

The chain uses TRBV11-3 and TRBJ2-3; D gene unclear. The V gene's germline CDR1 is SGHNT and CDR2 YENEEA. V lost 5 bases to trimming and J lost 0 bases, with 3 bases between them. The CDR3 is 12 amino acids. CDR3 in amino acids: CASSLSTDTQYF. The CDR3, as DNA: TGTGCCAGCAGCCTAAGCACAGATACGCAGTATTTT. The variable domain in full, with the rest retrieved from reference TRBV11-3 and TRBJ2-3, is EAGVVQSPRYKIIEKKQPVAFWCNPISGHNTLYWYLQNLGQGPELLIRYENEEAVDDSQLPKDRFSAERLKGVDSTLKIQPAELGDSAVYLCASSLSTDTQYFGPGTRLTVL.

Turning to this clone: No DNA is shown, since the ends of the CDR3 on it are uncertain; the CDR3 is the one TCRdb lists. The chain employs TRBV5-1 and TRBJ1-3. The CDR3 spans 14 residues, counting both ends. Germline CDR1 and CDR2: SGHRS and YFSETQ. The CDR3 protein is CASSRFGDGNTIYF.

The chain uses TRBV11-1 and TRBJ2-2; weak D call: TRBD2 (6 bases). Trimming took 3 bases from V and 2 from J, leaving 13 bases between them. Germline V lookup: CDR1 SGHAT, CDR2 FQDESV (reference sequence). The CDR3 consists of 16 residues. The CDR3 protein is CASSFGGGGNTGELFF. The DNA of the CDR3 is TGTGCCAGCAGCTTCGGGGGTGGAGGTAACACCGGGGAGCTGTTTTTT.

The J gene is TRBJ2-4, the V gene TRBV7-9; D ambiguous. The CDR3 is made up of 14 amino acids. V was trimmed by 0 bases and J by 7 bases, leaving 10 bases between them. The germline gives CDR1 SEHNR, CDR2 FQNEAQ (reference sequence). CDR3 sequence reads: CASSLAGPVNIQYF. The CDR3 nucleotides read TGTGCCAGCAGCTTAGCAGGGCCCGTGAACATTCAGTACTTC.

The V call is TRBV19, the J call TRBJ2-3; D call uncertain. Germline V gene sequence: CDR1 LNHDA, CDR2 SQIVND (reference sequence). The CDR3 is made up of 11 amino acids. Trimming shortened V by 3 bases and J by 6 bases, and 4 bases separated the two germline ends. CDR3 bases: TGTGCCAGTAGTATCTTGGATACGCAGTATTTT. Its protein is CASSILDTQYF.